A selection of T cell receptor beta chains follows, all from one sample in a study of Ad26.COV2.S vaccination and SARS-CoV-2 variants. Using immunoSEQ multiplex PCR, the repertoire was profiled, and TCRdb retains in-frame clones only, with some absent. This sample yields more than 300,000 clones, of which just over 85% are seen a single time; 1.9% belongs to the top ten. Sequenced here: peripheral blood, sampled in a trial of Ad26.COV2.S vaccine versus placebo. Receptors originate from a person aged 18-60 years who received the Ad26.COV2.S COVID-19 vaccine or a placebo. Each CDR3 is given with its conserved first and last residue. The D gene is left open where the match is weak. The size field is filled for only some rows; it gives once, few, many or a size class.

len	d_gene	abundance	v_gene	j_gene	CDR3nt	CDR3aa
14	NA	few	TRBV30	TRBJ1-2	TGTGCCTGGACAACCGGGACCCCGGCCTATGGCTACACCTTC	CAWTTGTPAYGYTF
12	TRBD1	NA	TRBV25-1	TRBJ1-2	TGTGCCTCCATCGCGGACAGGGGGATCTACACCTTC	CASIADRGIYTF
15	TRBD1	NA	TRBV27	TRBJ2-7	TGTGCCAGCAGTCGGGACAGGGGGCGCGCCTACGAGCAGTACTTC	CASSRDRGRAYEQYF
14	NA	NA	TRBV5-1	TRBJ1-2	TGCGCCAGCAGCGGAAGGGGTTCCAACTATGGCTACACCTTC	CASSGRGSNYGYTF
16	NA	few	TRBV18	TRBJ2-1	TGTGCCAGCTCACTCCGTCTGGGGCTGGGGTACAATGAGCAGTTCTTC	CASSLRLGLGYNEQFF
15	NA	NA	TRBV4-3	TRBJ1-1	TGCGCCAGCAGCCAAGATAGTGGGAGGTTCACTGAAGCTTTCTTT	CASSQDSGRFTEAFF
15	NA	NA	TRBV4-3	TRBJ2-3	TGCGCCAGCAGCCAAGGCCGAGGGGGCACAGATACGCAGTATTTT	CASSQGRGGTDTQYF
14	NA	NA	TRBV7-3	TRBJ1-1	TGTGCCAGCAGCTTAATGTCAGACGGCACTGAAGCTTTCTTT	CASSLMSDGTEAFF
12	NA	NA	TRBV29-1	TRBJ2-5	TGCAGCGTTGAATCAGTCCCCGGGACCCAGTACTTC	CSVESVPGTQYF
16	NA	NA	TRBV25-1	TRBJ1-1	TGTGCCAGCAGACCCCAAGGGCAGGGCTGGAACACTGAAGCTTTCTTT	CASRPQGQGWNTEAFF
16	NA	NA	TRBV11-3	TRBJ2-1	TGTGCCAGCAGCTTGATTAGCGGTAGCTCCTACAATGAGCAGTTCTTC	CASSLISGSSYNEQFF
13	NA	NA	TRBV18	TRBJ1-1	TGTGCCAGCTCACTCGATCGGGGACCTGAAGCTTTCTTT	CASSLDRGPEAFF
17	TRBD1	NA	TRBV7-3	TRBJ1-1	TGTGCCAGCAGCTTGATCCCCGGGACAGACAAGAACACTGAAGCTTTCTTT	CASSLIPGTDKNTEAFF
11	NA	NA	TRBV19	TRBJ1-2	TGTGCCAGTGGGCGGGTTTACGGCTACACCTTC	CASGRVYGYTF
16	NA	NA	TRBV6-5	TRBJ2-6	TGTGCCAGCAGTTTCCGGGGGTCATCTGGGGCCAACGTCCTGACTTTC	CASSFRGSSGANVLTF
16	TRBD1	NA	TRBV6-2/TRBV6-3	TRBJ2-1	TGTGCCAGCAGTTACTCTAGACAGGGTCGCTACAATGAGCAGTTCTTC	CASSYSRQGRYNEQFF